This TCR beta chain was sequenced during a study of post-analysis software for immune sequencing data. Study as a whole: Disease courses included relapsing-remitting, secondary progressive and progressive-relapsing multiple sclerosis. Study results and limitations: Relative to controls, patients had five TRBV segments at higher frequency, with TRBV5-6, TRBV5-1 and TRBV20-1 among these. Batch-mates among the samples co-clustered strongly by F measure.

The library was made from cDNA and included unique molecular identifiers. From around 1 to 9.1 million T cells, 500,000 or so cDNA molecules were obtained. MiXCR was run by TCRdb on the PCR reads, yielding one entry per CDR3 protein. The data contain 350,000 to 500,000 distinct CDR3 sequences, approximately 39% of them seen just once; the ten biggest clones take up 7.6%. Germline loops: CDR1 SGHDT, CDR2 YYEEEE. The CDR3 is 13 residues long. The V and J ends lost 6 bases and 6 bases, in that order; junction bases with no gene match: 4. In the case of this clonotype: What it binds is not known.

Sequenced: blood. This chain uses TRBV5-6 with TRBJ2-1, with TRBD1 matching over 9 bases. The receptor was derived from a girl aged 2 to 9 with multiple sclerosis. CDR3 protein: CASNGQGPNEQFF. The DNA of the CDR3 is TGTGCCAGCAACGGACAGGGGCCCAATGAGCAGTTCTTC.